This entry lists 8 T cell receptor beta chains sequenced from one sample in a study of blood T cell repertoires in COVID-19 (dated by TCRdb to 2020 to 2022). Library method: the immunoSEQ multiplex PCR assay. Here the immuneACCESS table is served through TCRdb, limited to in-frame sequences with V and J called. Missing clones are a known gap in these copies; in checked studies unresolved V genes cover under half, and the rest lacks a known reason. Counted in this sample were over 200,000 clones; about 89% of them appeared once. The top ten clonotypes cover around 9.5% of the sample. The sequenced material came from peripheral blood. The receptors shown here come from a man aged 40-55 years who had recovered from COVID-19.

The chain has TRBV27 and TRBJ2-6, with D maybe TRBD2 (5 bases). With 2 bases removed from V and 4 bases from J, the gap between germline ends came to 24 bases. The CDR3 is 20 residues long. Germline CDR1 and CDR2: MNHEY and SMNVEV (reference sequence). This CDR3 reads CASSLSPPGRLGSGANVLTF. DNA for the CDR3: TGTGCCAGCAGTTTAAGTCCCCCGGGCCGGCTTGGGAGCGGGGCCAACGTCCTGACTTTC. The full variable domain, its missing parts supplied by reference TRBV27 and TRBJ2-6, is EAQVTQNPRYLITVTGKKLTVTCSQNMNHEYMSWYRQDPGLGLRQIYYSMNVEVTDKGDVPEGYKVSRKEKRNFPLILESPSPNQTSLYFCASSLSPPGRLGSGANVLTFGAGSRLTVL.

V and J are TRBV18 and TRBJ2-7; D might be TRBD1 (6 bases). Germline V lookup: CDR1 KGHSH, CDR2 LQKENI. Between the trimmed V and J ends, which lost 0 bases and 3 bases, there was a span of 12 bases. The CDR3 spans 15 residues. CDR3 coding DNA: TGTGCCAGCTCACCACCCACAGGGCAGGTCTACGAGCAGTACTTC. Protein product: CASSPPTGQVYEQYF.

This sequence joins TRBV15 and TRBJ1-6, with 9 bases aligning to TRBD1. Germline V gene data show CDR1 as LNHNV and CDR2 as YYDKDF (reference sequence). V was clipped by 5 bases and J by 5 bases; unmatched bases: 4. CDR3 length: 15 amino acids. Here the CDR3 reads CATSRDRVNNSPLHF. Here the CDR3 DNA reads TGTGCCACCAGCCGGGACAGGGTTAATAATTCACCCCTCCACTTT.

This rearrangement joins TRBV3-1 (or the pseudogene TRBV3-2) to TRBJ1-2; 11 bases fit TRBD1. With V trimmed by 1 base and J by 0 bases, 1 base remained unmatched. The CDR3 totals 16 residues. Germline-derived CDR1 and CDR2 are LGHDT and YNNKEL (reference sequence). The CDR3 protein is CASSQGTGGSNYGYTF. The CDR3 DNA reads TGTGCCAGCAGCCAAGGGACAGGGGGCTCTAACTATGGCTACACCTTC.

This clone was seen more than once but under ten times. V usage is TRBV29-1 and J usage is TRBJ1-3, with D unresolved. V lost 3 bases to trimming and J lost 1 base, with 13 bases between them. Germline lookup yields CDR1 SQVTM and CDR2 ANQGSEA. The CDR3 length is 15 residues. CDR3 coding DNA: TGCAGCGTTGAGGCCTTTCCCAGATCTGGAAACACCATATATTTT. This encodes CSVEAFPRSGNTIYF.

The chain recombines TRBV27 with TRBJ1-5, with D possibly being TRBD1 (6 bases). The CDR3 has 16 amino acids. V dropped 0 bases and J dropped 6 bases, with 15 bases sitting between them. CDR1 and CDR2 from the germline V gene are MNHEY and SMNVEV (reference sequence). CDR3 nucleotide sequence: TGTGCCAGCAGTTTATCGGGCGGCGGGGGCTTTCAGCCCCAGCATTTT. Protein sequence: CASSLSGGGGFQPQHF.

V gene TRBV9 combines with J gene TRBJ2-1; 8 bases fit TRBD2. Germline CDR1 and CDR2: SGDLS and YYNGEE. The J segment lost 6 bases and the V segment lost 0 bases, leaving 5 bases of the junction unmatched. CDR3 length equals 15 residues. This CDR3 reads CASSVENSGVNEQFF. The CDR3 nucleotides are TGTGCCAGCAGCGTAGAGAATAGCGGGGTCAATGAGCAGTTCTTC.

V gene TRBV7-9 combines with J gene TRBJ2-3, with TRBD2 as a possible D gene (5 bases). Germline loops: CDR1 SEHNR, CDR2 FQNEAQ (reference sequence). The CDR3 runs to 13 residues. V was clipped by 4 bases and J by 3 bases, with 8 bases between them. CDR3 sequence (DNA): TGTGCCAGCAGCTCGTCGGGGACAGATACGCAGTATTTT. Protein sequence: CASSSSGTDTQYF.